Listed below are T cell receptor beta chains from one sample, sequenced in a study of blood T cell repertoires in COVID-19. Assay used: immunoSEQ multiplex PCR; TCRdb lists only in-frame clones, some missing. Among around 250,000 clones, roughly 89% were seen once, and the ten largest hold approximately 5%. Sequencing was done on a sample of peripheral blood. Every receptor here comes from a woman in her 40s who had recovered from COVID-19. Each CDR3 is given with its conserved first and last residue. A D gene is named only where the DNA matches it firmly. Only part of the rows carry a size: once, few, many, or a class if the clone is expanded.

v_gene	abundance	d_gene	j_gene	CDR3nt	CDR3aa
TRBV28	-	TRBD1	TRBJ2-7	TGTGCCAGCAGCCATCCGAGGGGGCCGATCGAGCAGTACTTC	CASSHPRGPIEQYF
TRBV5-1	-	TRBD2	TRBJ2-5	TGCGCCAGCAGCCTTATTACCATTCTCCGGGTGGCGGGGGGTCCAGAGACCCAGTACTTC	CASSLITILRVAGGPETQYF
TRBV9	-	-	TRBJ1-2	TGTGCCAGCAGCCTCGACACATTTAACTATGGCTACACCTTC	CASSLDTFNYGYTF
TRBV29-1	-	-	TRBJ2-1	TGCAGCGCCGTAGCGGTGAAATACAATGAGCAGTTCTTC	CSAVAVKYNEQFF
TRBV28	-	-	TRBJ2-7	TGTGCCAGCACCCCCCAAGGGGGGGCGAACCGCGAGCAGTACTTC	CASTPQGGANREQYF
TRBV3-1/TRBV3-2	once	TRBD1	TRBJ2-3	TGTGCCAGCAGCCCGGGACAGGGGGCATATCAGTATTTT	CASSPGQGAYQYF
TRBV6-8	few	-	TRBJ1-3	TGTGCCAGCAGTTCTTACGGGTACACCATATATTTT	CASSSYGYTIYF
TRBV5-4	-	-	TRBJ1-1	TGTGCCAGCAGCCCACCCTTCCGGGATGTGAACACTGAAGCTTTCTTT	CASSPPFRDVNTEAFF
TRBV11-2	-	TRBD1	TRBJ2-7	TGTGCCAGCAGGGGACAGGATCTCCCCCTTCCCTACGAGCAGTACTTC	CASRGQDLPLPYEQYF
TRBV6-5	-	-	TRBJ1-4	TGTGCCAGCAAACCCGGGAGGGGGAATGAAAAACTGTTTTTT	CASKPGRGNEKLFF
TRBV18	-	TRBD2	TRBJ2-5	TGTGCCAGCTCACAACTCCCGGGACTAGCGGGTAGGGTGACCCAGTACTTC	CASSQLPGLAGRVTQYF
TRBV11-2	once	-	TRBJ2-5	TGTGCCAGCAGCCCCTCGGCGGGCCAAGAGACCCAGTACTTC	CASSPSAGQETQYF
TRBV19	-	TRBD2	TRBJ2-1	TGTGCCAGTACTCCTAGCGGGAGTGGCGCCTACAATGAGCAGTTCTTC	CASTPSGSGAYNEQFF
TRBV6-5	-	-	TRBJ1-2	TGTGCCAGCAGACCGGAGGGTGGGGGCTACACCTTC	CASRPEGGGYTF
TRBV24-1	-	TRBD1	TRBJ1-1	TGTGCCACCAGTGACCCGTCCCGAGGGACAGGTAGCGAAGCTTTCTTT	CATSDPSRGTGSEAFF
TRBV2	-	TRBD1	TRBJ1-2	TGTGCCAGCAGGGCACCCAGGACAGGGGAATCTACTAACTATGGCTACACCTTC	CASRAPRTGESTNYGYTF
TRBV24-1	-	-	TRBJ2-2	TGTGCCACCAGTGACAACGACTACCGCGCCGGGGAGCTGTTTTTT	CATSDNDYRAGELFF
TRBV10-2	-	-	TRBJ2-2	TGCGCCAGCAGGGACCCGTGGCAGGGCTACACCGGGGAGCTGTTTTTT	CASRDPWQGYTGELFF
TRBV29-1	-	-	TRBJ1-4	TGCAGCGTTGAATTGGCCAGGGGTGATGAAAAACTGTTTTTT	CSVELARGDEKLFF
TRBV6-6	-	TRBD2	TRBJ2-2	TGTGCCAGCACCGCTAGCGGGGGGGCAAACACCGGGGAGCTGTTTTTT	CASTASGGANTGELFF
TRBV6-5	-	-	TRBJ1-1	TGTGCCAGCAGTTACGGGGGGGCTAAGTATGAAGCTTTCTTT	CASSYGGAKYEAFF
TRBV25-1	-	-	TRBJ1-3	TGTGCCAGCAGTGATAGGACACAATCCTCTGGAAACACCATATATTTT	CASSDRTQSSGNTIYF
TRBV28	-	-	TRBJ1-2	TGTGCCAGCAGTTTCCTGTCTGGCTACACCTTC	CASSFLSGYTF
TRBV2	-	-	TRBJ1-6	TGTGCCAGCAAGGGCAGGGGTCTGAGCTCCTATAATTCACCCCTCCACTTT	CASKGRGLSSYNSPLHF
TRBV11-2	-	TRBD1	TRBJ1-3	TGTGCCAGCAGCAGGACAGGGGCCCGCCACCTCTCTGGAAACACCATATATTTT	CASSRTGARHLSGNTIYF
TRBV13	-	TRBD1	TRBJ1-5	TGTGCCAGCAGCGTGACCGGGACAGGGAACAATCAGCCCCAGCATTTT	CASSVTGTGNNQPQHF
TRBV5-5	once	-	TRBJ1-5	TGTGCCAGCAGCTTGGCCTTGGCATCTAGTCAGCCCCAGCATTTT	CASSLALASSQPQHF
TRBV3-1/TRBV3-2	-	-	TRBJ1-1	TGTGCCAGCAGCCATGGATGGGCCACTGAAGCTTTCTTT	CASSHGWATEAFF
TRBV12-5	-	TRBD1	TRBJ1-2	TGTGCTAGTGGTTTCGACAGGGGGAATGGCTACACCTTC	CASGFDRGNGYTF
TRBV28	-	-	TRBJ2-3	TGTGCCAGCAGGGGGGGGCAGGACACAGATACGCAGTATTTT	CASRGGQDTDTQYF
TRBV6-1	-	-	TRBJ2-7	TGTGCCAGCAGTGAAGGCGGCAGGGGAGACGAGCAGTACTTC	CASSEGGRGDEQYF
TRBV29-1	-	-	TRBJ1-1	TGCAGCGTTGGGACAGTGAACACTGAAGCTTTCTTT	CSVGTVNTEAFF
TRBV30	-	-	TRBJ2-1	TGTGCCTGGAGTCTCGTGGGCGCTGAGCAGTTCTTC	CAWSLVGAEQFF
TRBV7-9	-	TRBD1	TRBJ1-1	TGTGCCAGCGGAACCCGGGACAGTATGAACACTGAAGCTTTCTTT	CASGTRDSMNTEAFF
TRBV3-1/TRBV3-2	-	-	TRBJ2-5	TGTGCCAGCAGCCATGGGACACCTCGGTACTTC	CASSHGTPRYF
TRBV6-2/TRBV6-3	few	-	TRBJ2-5	TGTGCCAGCATCCCCGCGGTCCAAGAGACCCAGTACTTC	CASIPAVQETQYF
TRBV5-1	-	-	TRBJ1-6	TGCGCCAGCAGCACCTTTAGCGATTCACCCCTCCACTTT	CASSTFSDSPLHF
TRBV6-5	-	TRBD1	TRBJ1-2	TGTGCCAGCAGGGAGGGGGCCTATGGCTACACCTTC	CASREGAYGYTF
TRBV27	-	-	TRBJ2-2	TGTGCCAGCAGTTTGGAGGACGGAAACACCGGGGAGCTGTTTTTT	CASSLEDGNTGELFF
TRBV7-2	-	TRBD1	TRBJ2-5	TGTGCCAGCGGACAGGGCCCCCAAGAGACCCAGTACTTC	CASGQGPQETQYF
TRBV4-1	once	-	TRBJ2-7	TGCGCCAGCAGCCAAGAAAGCTTAGTAAGCTCCTACGAGCAGTACTTC	CASSQESLVSSYEQYF
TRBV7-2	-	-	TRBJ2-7	TGTGCCAGCAGCTTCGGGATCGGGACCTACGAGCAGTACTTC	CASSFGIGTYEQYF
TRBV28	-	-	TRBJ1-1	TGTGCCAGCAGTTATCGAGCTGAAGCTTTCTTT	CASSYRAEAFF
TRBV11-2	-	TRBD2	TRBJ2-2	TGTGCCAGCAGCTTATCGGGGAGGGGCACCGGGGAGCTGTTTTTT	CASSLSGRGTGELFF
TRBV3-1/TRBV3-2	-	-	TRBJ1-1	TGTGCCAGCAGCCAGGAGGGTTGGAACACTGAAGCTTTCTTT	CASSQEGWNTEAFF
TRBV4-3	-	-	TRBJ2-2	TGCGCCAGCAGCACCAGTCCCGGGGAGCTGTTTTTT	CASSTSPGELFF
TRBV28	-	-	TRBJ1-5	TGTGCCAGCAATCCCGGAGGAGGAGGAGGGTTCCATTTT	CASNPGGGGGFHF
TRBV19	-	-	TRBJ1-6	TGTGCCAGTACCTCAGGTTCCGCAGGGGATTCACCCCTCCACTTT	CASTSGSAGDSPLHF
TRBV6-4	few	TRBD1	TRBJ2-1	TGTGCCAGCAGTGATCCGAGACAGGGGCTATACAATGAGCAGTTCTTC	CASSDPRQGLYNEQFF